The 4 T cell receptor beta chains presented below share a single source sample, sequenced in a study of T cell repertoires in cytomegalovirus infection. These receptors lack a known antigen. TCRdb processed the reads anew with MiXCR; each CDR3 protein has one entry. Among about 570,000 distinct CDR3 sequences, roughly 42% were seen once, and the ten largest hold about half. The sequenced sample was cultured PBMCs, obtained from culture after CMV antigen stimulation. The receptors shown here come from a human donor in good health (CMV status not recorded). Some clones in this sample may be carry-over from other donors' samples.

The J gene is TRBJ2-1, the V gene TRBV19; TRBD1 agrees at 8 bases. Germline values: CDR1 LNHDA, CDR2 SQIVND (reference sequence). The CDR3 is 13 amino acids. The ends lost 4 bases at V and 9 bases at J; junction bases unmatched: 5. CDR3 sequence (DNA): TGTGCCAGTAGTACTCAGGGGGCAGGTGAGCAGTTCTTC. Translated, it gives CASSTQGAGEQFF.

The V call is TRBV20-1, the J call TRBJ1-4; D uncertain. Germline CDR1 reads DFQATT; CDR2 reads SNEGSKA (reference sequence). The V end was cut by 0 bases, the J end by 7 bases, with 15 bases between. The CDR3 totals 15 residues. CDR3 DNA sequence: TGCAGTGCTAGAGATGAAAAGGGCGATGGTGAAAAACTGTTTTTT. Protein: CSARDEKGDGEKLFF.

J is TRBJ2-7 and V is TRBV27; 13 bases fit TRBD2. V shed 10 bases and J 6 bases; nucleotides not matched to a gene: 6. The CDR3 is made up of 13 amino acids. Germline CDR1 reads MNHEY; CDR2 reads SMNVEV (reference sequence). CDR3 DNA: TGTGCCACCAAGGGACTAGCGGGAATCGAGCAGTACTTC. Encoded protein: CATKGLAGIEQYF.

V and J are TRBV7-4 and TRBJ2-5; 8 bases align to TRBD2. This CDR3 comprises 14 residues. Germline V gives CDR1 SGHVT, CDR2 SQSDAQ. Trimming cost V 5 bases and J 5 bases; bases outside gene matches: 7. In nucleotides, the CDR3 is TGTGCCAGCAGCGATCGGCGGGGGGTCGAGACCCAGTACTTC. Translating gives CASSDRRGVETQYF.